This entry describes one T cell receptor (beta chain). Antigen specificity is unknown. CD8+ and CD4+ T cells from blood underwent TCR beta sequencing, which was carried out in a high-throughput format. Relapsing-remitting disease, either stable or active, was present in the multiple sclerosis controls, who were treatment-naive patients. While CD8+ and CD4+ T cells were isolated negatively, TEMRA cells were enriched by FACS. Reverse transcription used about 0.45 to 1 ug RNA and random hexamers. MiXCR, applied by TCRdb to the immunoSEQ multiplex PCR reads, yields one record per CDR3 protein. The data show some 450,000 distinct CDR3 sequences, 75% to 90% seen once. The V and J ends lost 4 bases and 3 bases respectively, with 15 bases between them. Germline V CDR1 and CDR2: GTSNPN, SVGIG (reference sequence). The length of the CDR3 is 14 residues. This entry is derived from a study of CD8 T cells in Susac syndrome.

Study-level findings and limits: The relatively small number of individuals in the TCR sequencing and HLA analysis was acknowledged by the study.

The J gene is TRBJ1-1, the V gene TRBV30; D not resolved. The source is a human donor with multiple sclerosis. The sequenced sample was CD8+ T cells from PBMCs. The CDR3 region has the DNA TGTGCCTGGAAGGGTGGCGGTGGGTACACTGAAGCTTTCTTT. Translation: CAWKGGGGYTEAFF. Variable domain in full (rest from reference TRBV30 and TRBJ1-1): SQTIHQWPATLVQPVGSPLSLECTVEGTSNPNLYWYRQAAGRGLQLLFYSVGIGQISSEVPQNLSASRPQDRQFILSSKKLLLSDSGFYLCAWKGGGGYTEAFFGQGTRLTVV.